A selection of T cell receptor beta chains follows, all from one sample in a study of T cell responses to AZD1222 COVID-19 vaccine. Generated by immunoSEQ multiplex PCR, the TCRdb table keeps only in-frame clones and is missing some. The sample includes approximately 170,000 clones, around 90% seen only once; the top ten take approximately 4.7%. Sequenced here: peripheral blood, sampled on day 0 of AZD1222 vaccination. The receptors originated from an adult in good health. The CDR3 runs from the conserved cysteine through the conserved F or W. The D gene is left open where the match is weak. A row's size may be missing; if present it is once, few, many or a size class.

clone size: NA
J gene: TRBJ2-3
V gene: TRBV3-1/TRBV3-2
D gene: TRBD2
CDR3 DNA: TGTGCCAGCAGCCACACCTCATGGGCTAGCGGGTCCTCCAAAAGGGACACAGATACGCAGTATTTT
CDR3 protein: CASSHTSWASGSSKRDTDTQYF

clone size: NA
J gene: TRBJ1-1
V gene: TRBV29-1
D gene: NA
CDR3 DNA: TGCAGCGCCACCACCCAAGGCCTTGAAGCTTTCTTT
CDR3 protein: CSATTQGLEAFF

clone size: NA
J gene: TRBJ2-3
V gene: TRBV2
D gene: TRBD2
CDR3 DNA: TGTGCCCTCATAGCCCTAGCGGGAGTCACAGATACGCAGTATTTT
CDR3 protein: CALIALAGVTDTQYF

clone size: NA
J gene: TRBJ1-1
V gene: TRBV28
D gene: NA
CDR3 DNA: TGTGCCAGCAGTTGGGTGACAGGTGACACTGAAGCTTTCTTT
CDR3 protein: CASSWVTGDTEAFF

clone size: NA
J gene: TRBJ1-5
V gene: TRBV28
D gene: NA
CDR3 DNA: TGTGCCAGCAGCCCCGAGCGGAGGGTGGTTCAGCCCCAGCATTTT
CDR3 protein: CASSPERRVVQPQHF

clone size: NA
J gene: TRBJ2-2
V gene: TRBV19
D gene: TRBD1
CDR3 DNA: TGTGCCAGTCTTCGGGGACAGGGCAACACCGGGGAGCTGTTTTTT
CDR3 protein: CASLRGQGNTGELFF

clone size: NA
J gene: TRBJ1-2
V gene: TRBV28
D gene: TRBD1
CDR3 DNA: TGTGCCAGCAGTTTAAGGGGGCCCCCGAGCTACACCTTC
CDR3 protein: CASSLRGPPSYTF

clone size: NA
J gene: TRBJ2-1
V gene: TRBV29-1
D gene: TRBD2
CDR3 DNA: TGCAGCGCTGCAACTAGCGACAGCTCCTACAATGAGCAGTTCTTC
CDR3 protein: CSAATSDSSYNEQFF

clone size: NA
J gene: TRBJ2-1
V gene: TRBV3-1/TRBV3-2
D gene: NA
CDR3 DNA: TGTGCCAGCAGTCTCAGGGGACACAATGAGCAGTTCTTC
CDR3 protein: CASSLRGHNEQFF

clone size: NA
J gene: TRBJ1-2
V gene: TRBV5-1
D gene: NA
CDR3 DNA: TGCGCCAGCAGCCCGGGTAGGGAGGTGAATGGCTACACCTTC
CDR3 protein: CASSPGREVNGYTF

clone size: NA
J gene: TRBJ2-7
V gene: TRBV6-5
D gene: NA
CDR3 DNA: TGTGCCAGCAGTTACGACCTGAGCTCCTACGAGCAGTACTTC
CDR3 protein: CASSYDLSSYEQYF

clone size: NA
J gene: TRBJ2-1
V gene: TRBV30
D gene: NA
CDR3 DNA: TGTGCCTGGAGTGTTTCAGGTTATAGGAGTGAGCAGTTCTTC
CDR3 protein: CAWSVSGYRSEQFF

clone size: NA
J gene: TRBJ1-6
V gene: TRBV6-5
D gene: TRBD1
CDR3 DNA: TGTGCCAGCAGTTTCGACAGGGGAAGCTATAATTCACCCCTCCACTTT
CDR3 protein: CASSFDRGSYNSPLHF

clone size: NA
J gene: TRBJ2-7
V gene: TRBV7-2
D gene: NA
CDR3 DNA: TGTGCCAGCAGCCCGAGGGGGGACTCGACATATTACGAGCAGTACTTC
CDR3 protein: CASSPRGDSTYYEQYF

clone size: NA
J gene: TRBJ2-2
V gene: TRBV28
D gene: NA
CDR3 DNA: TGTGCCAGCTTGGCTAGCCTGAACACCGGGGAGCTGTTTTTT
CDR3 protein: CASLASLNTGELFF

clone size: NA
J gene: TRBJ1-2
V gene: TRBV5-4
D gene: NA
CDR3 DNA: TGTGCCAGCAGCTTGGATCATCGGGGCTACACCTTC
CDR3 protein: CASSLDHRGYTF

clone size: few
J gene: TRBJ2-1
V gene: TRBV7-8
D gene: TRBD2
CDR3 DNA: TGTGCCAGCAGCTTAGCGGTCCGACTAGCGGGAGGGTCTCCTTTAAACAATGAGCAGTTCTTC
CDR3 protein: CASSLAVRLAGGSPLNNEQFF

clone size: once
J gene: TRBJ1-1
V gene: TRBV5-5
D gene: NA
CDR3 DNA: TGTGCCAGCAGCAAACGGACCGGGGACACTGAAGCTTTCTTT
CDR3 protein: CASSKRTGDTEAFF

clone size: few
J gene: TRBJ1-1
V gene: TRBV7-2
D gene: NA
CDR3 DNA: TGTGCCAGCAGCCCGAGGACAGTGGAGTTTTTCAACACTGAAGCTTTCTTT
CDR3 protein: CASSPRTVEFFNTEAFF

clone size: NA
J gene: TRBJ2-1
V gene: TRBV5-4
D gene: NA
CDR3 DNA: TGTGCCAGCAGCTTGAGCGCAGGGAGTGAGCAGTTCTTC
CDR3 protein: CASSLSAGSEQFF

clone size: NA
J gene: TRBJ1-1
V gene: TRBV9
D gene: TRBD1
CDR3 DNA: TGTGCCAGCAGCGTAGGACAGGGGGCGGCGAACACTGAAGCTTTCTTT
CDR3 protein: CASSVGQGAANTEAFF

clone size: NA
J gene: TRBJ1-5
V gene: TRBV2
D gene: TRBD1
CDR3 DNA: TGTGCCAGCAAAGGGACAGAGAATCAGCCCCAGCATTTT
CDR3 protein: CASKGTENQPQHF

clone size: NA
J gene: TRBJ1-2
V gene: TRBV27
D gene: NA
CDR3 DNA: TGTGCCAGCAGTTTAGCCCCGAATAAGCGCCCGTACGGCTACACCTTC
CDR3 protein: CASSLAPNKRPYGYTF

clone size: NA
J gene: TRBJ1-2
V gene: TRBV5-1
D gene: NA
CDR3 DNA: TGCGCCAGCAGCTTGGGTGTCGAGGGAGGCCGACCTAACTATGGCTACACCTTC
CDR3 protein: CASSLGVEGGRPNYGYTF

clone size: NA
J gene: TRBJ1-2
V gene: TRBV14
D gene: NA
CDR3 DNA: TGTGCCAGCAGCCAAGATGAGGGCTTTGGCTACACCTTC
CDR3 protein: CASSQDEGFGYTF

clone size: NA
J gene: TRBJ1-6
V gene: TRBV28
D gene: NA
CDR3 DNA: TGTGCCAGCAGTTTGTACACGATCGGACGATCTAACTATAATTCACCCCTCCACTTT
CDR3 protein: CASSLYTIGRSNYNSPLHF

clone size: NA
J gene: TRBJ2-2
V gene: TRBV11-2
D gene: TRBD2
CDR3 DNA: TGTGCCAGCAGCTTCGAAGCGGGAGCCGGGGAGCTGTTTTTT
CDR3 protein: CASSFEAGAGELFF

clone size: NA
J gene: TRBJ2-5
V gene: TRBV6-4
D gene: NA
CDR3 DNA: TGTGCCAGCAGTGACTCGTCAGGGTCGCAAGAGACCCAGTACTTC
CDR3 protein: CASSDSSGSQETQYF

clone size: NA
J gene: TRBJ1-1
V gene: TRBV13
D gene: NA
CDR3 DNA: TGTGCCAGCAGCTTAATGGGGACATCCCACAAGGAAGCCGAAGCTTTCTTT
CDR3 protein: CASSLMGTSHKEAEAFF

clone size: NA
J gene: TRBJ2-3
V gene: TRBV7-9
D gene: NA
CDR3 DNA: TGTGCCAGCAGGATTTGGGGTAGCGGCACAGATACGCAGTATTTT
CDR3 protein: CASRIWGSGTDTQYF

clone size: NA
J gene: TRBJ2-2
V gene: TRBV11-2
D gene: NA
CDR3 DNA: TGTGCCAGTAGAACCGGGGAGCTGTTTTTT
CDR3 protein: CASRTGELFF

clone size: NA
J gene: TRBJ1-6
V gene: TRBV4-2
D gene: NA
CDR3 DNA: TGTGCCAGCAGCCAATCACGGGCGGGTTCACCCCTCCACTTT
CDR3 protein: CASSQSRAGSPLHF

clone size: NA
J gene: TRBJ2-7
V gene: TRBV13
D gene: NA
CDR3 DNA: TGTGCCAGCAGCCTAGGACGGACCCTTTCCTACGAGCAGTACTTC
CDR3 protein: CASSLGRTLSYEQYF

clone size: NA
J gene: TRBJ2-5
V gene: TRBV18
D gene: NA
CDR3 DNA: TGTGCCAGCTCACCTCTGGGGGAAGTCCAAGAGACCCAGTACTTC
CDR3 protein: CASSPLGEVQETQYF

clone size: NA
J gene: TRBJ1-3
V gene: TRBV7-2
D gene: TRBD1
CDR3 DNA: TGTGCCAGCAGCGCGGGACAGGGGCTAGGAAACACCATATATTTT
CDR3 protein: CASSAGQGLGNTIYF

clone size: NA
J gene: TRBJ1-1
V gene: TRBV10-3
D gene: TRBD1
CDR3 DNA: TGTGCCATCAGCGCCAGGACAGGTATGAACACTGAAGCTTTCTTT
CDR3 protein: CAISARTGMNTEAFF

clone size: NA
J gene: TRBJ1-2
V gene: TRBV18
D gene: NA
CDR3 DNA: TGTGCCAGCTCCCCCGCGCACTATGGCTACACCTTC
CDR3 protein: CASSPAHYGYTF

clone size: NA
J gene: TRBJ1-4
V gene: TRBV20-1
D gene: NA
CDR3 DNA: TGCAGTGCTAGAGATTCCGGGAGACTGTTTTTT
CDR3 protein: CSARDSGRLFF

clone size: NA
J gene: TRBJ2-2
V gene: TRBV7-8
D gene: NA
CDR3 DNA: TGTGCCAGCAGCCCGCGCTCGGACACCCCCGGGGAGCTGTTTTTT
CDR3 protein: CASSPRSDTPGELFF

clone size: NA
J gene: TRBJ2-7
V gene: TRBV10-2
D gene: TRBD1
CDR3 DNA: TGCGCCACACAAGGGGGCCAAGGCTACGAGCAGTACTTC
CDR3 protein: CATQGGQGYEQYF

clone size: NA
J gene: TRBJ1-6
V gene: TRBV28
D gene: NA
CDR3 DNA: TGTGCCAGCACCGGGGGGGGGCGTAATTCACCCCTCCACTTT
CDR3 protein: CASTGGGRNSPLHF

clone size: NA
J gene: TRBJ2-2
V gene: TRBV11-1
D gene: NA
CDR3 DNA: TGTGCCAGCAAATCCCCCAGCGCCCGGTACACCGGGGAGCTGTTTTTT
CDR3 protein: CASKSPSARYTGELFF

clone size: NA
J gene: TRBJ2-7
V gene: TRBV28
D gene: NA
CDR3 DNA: TGTGCCAGCAGTTTGATGGCAGCCTACGAGCAGTACTTC
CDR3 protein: CASSLMAAYEQYF

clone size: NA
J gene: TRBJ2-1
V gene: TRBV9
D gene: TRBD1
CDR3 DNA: TGTGCCAGCAGCGTACGGGGACAGATAAACAATGAGCAGTTCTTC
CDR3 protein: CASSVRGQINNEQFF

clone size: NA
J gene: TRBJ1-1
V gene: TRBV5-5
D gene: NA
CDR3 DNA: TGTGCCAGCAGCACGAGAGTAACTGAAGCTTTCTTT
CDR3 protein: CASSTRVTEAFF

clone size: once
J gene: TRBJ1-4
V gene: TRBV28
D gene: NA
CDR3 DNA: TGTGCCAGCAGGCGATTTAACAGGGTTACCTATGAAAAACTGTTTTTT
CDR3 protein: CASRRFNRVTYEKLFF

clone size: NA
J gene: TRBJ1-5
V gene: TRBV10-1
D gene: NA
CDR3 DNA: TGCGCCAGCGACTGCAATAGCAATCAGCCCCAGCATTTT
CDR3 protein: CASDCNSNQPQHF

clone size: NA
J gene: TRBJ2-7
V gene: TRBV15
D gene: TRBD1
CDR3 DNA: TGTGCCACCGAGCGACAGGGGGCTCACGAGCAGTACTTC
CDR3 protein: CATERQGAHEQYF

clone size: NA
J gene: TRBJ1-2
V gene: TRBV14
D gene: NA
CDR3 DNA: TGTGCCAGCAGCCAAGAGGGGACGGACCCTAAGTCTGATACCTTC
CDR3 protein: CASSQEGTDPKSDTF